In its sample, the clone carrying this TCR beta chain was seen once. This entry is derived from a study of blood T cell repertoires in COVID-19. Sequencing used immunoSEQ multiplex PCR; TCRdb keeps in-frame clones, though not all of them. There are over 250,000 clones in the sample; roughly nine tenths occur only once, and under 2.5% lies in the top ten. Trimming stripped 3 bases from V and 4 bases from J, with 13 bases between. In germline, CDR1 is KGHSH, CDR2 LQKENI. CDR3 size: 14 residues. The TCR comes from a man aged 45 to 65 with acute or convalescent COVID-19. The sequenced material came from peripheral blood. V is TRBV18 and J is TRBJ2-7; the D gene is possibly TRBD1 (6 bases). The DNA of the CDR3 is TGTGCCAGCTCACCTAGGACAGAACCTTACGAGCAGTACTTC. Protein sequence: CASSPRTEPYEQYF.